These T cell receptor beta chains were read from a single sample in a study of blood T cell repertoires in COVID-19. Assay used: immunoSEQ multiplex PCR; TCRdb lists only in-frame clones, some missing. The data show 120,000 to 150,000 clones, less than 85% seen once. The specimen was peripheral blood. These receptors were obtained from a woman aged 80 or over in a cohort sampled during active or convalescent COVID-19. Both conserved end residues are part of each CDR3. A D gene is named only where the DNA matches it firmly. The listing skips clone size in some rows; elsewhere it reads once, few, many or a size class.

-	TRBV29-1	-	TRBJ1-1	CSVEDLRGGTEAFF	TGCAGCGTTGAAGACCTCAGAGGGGGCACTGAAGCTTTCTTT
TRBD1	TRBV5-1	-	TRBJ1-5	CASSAGTGLQPQHF	TGCGCCAGCAGCGCCGGGACAGGGCTACAGCCCCAGCATTTT
TRBD2	TRBV7-2	-	TRBJ2-3	CASGLSSGAADTQYF	TGTGCCAGCGGTTTATCTAGCGGGGCGGCAGATACGCAGTATTTT
TRBD1	TRBV19	-	TRBJ1-2	CASVTGTGGEGYTF	TGTGCCAGTGTTACCGGGACAGGTGGAGAGGGCTACACCTTC
-	TRBV28	once	TRBJ1-2	CASSGPYGYTF	TGTGCCAGCAGCGGTCCCTATGGCTACACCTTC
-	TRBV19	-	TRBJ2-3	CASGERGAGTQYF	TGTGCCAGTGGCGAACGGGGGGCTGGGACGCAGTATTTT
TRBD1	TRBV29-1	-	TRBJ1-2	CSVDRGYGYTF	TGCAGCGTGGACAGGGGCTATGGCTACACCTTC
-	TRBV18	-	TRBJ2-3	CASSPVRGDTQYF	TGTGCCAGCTCACCAGTCAGGGGAGATACGCAGTATTTT
-	TRBV7-2	-	TRBJ1-5	CASSSIHRAGQPQHF	TGTGCCAGCAGCTCAATCCACAGGGCGGGTCAGCCCCAGCATTTT
TRBD1	TRBV6-2/TRBV6-3	-	TRBJ1-1	CASSPNPGQGYTEAFF	TGTGCCAGCAGTCCAAACCCTGGACAGGGGTACACTGAAGCTTTCTTT
-	TRBV28	-	TRBJ2-5	CASSKGTTSDQETQYF	TGTGCCAGCAGTAAGGGGACAACCTCGGACCAAGAGACCCAGTACTTC
-	TRBV5-6	-	TRBJ1-5	CASSFGIRNQPQHF	TGTGCCAGCAGCTTCGGGATTCGAAATCAGCCCCAGCATTTT
-	TRBV19	-	TRBJ1-5	CASSMGPGRTTGEPQHF	TGTGCCAGTAGTATGGGACCGGGACGGACTACAGGAGAGCCCCAGCATTTT
-	TRBV18	once	TRBJ1-3	CASSPRQISGNTIYF	TGTGCCAGCTCACCCAGACAGATCTCTGGAAACACCATATATTTT
-	TRBV7-2	-	TRBJ2-6	CASSLVGTNGANVLTF	TGTGCCAGCAGCTTAGTTGGGACAAATGGGGCCAACGTCCTGACTTTC
-	TRBV7-9	-	TRBJ1-1	CASTSVRVNTEAFF	TGTGCCAGCACCTCAGTTCGGGTGAACACTGAAGCTTTCTTT
-	TRBV7-9	-	TRBJ1-4	CASSLERGRFNEKLFF	TGTGCCAGCAGCTTAGAGCGGGGAAGGTTTAATGAAAAACTGTTTTTT
TRBD1	TRBV19	-	TRBJ1-5	CASRPGQGGRNQPQHF	TGTGCCAGTAGACCCGGACAGGGTGGGCGCAATCAGCCCCAGCATTTT
-	TRBV5-1	-	TRBJ1-2	CASSLGGGFFYGYTF	TGCGCCAGCAGCTTGGGGGGAGGTTTTTTCTATGGCTACACCTTC
TRBD2	TRBV6-2/TRBV6-3	-	TRBJ2-5	CASSYPRTSGAARETQYF	TGTGCCAGCAGTTACCCCCGGACTAGCGGGGCTGCGAGGGAGACCCAGTACTTC
-	TRBV6-4	few	TRBJ1-4	CASTGSENEKLFF	TGTGCCAGCACCGGCAGCGAAAATGAAAAACTGTTTTTT
TRBD1	TRBV2	-	TRBJ2-3	CASIGTGGADTQYF	TGTGCCAGCATTGGGACAGGGGGGGCAGATACGCAGTATTTT
TRBD2	TRBV3-1/TRBV3-2	-	TRBJ2-7	CASSQFWVTSGHSYEQYF	TGTGCCAGCAGCCAATTCTGGGTGACTAGCGGGCACTCCTACGAGCAGTACTTC
TRBD1	TRBV12-3/TRBV12-4	-	TRBJ2-3	CASSDRGKDTQYF	TGTGCCAGCTCGGACAGGGGAAAAGATACGCAGTATTTT
-	TRBV5-1	-	TRBJ1-6	CASSANNSPLHF	TGCGCCAGCAGCGCGAATAATTCACCCCTCCACTTT
TRBD1	TRBV3-1/TRBV3-2	few	TRBJ1-1	CASSQEDRGDTEAFF	TGTGCCAGCAGCCAAGAAGACAGGGGGGACACTGAAGCTTTCTTT
TRBD1	TRBV9	-	TRBJ2-3	CASSPRTGALADTQYF	TGTGCCAGCAGCCCCCGGACAGGAGCCCTAGCAGATACGCAGTATTTT
TRBD1	TRBV9	-	TRBJ2-2	CASSVGDRDNTGELFF	TGTGCCAGCAGCGTAGGGGACAGGGATAACACCGGGGAGCTGTTTTTT
-	TRBV7-2	once	TRBJ1-3	CASSLGPQSAGNTIYF	TGTGCCAGCAGCTTAGGGCCTCAATCAGCTGGAAACACCATATATTTT
-	TRBV4-3	few	TRBJ2-6	CASSQDQSAGANVLTF	TGCGCCAGCAGCCAAGATCAAAGCGCTGGGGCCAACGTCCTGACTTTC
-	TRBV7-9	-	TRBJ1-5	CASSRWVARGGNQPQHF	TGTGCCAGCAGCCGGTGGGTCGCCCGGGGTGGGAATCAGCCCCAGCATTTT
TRBD1	TRBV12-3/TRBV12-4	-	TRBJ2-7	CASSLTGGHEQYF	TGTGCCAGCAGTTTAACAGGGGGACACGAGCAGTACTTC
TRBD1	TRBV9	-	TRBJ1-1	CASSALDRAVTEAFF	TGTGCCAGCAGCGCCTTGGACAGGGCGGTCACTGAAGCTTTCTTT
-	TRBV10-3	-	TRBJ2-7	CAISDPTGYEQYF	TGTGCCATCAGTGATCCCACAGGCTACGAGCAGTACTTC
-	TRBV12-3/TRBV12-4	-	TRBJ1-1	CASSFYGREAFF	TGTGCCAGCAGTTTTTACGGTCGTGAAGCTTTCTTT
TRBD1	TRBV19	-	TRBJ1-2	CASNPITGGVGGYTF	TGTGCCAGTAACCCTATTACAGGGGGCGTGGGCGGCTACACCTTC
TRBD2	TRBV19	-	TRBJ2-7	CASSIQRGKEQYF	TGTGCCAGTAGTATACAGCGGGGGAAAGAGCAGTACTTC
TRBD1	TRBV2	-	TRBJ2-7	CANSRDRGYEQYF	TGTGCCAACTCAAGGGACAGGGGGTACGAGCAGTACTTC
TRBD1	TRBV5-4	-	TRBJ2-5	CASSGRQGAEYQETQYF	TGTGCCAGCAGCGGTAGGCAGGGGGCCGAGTACCAAGAGACCCAGTACTTC